These 22 T cell receptor beta chains originate from one sample sequenced in a study of regulatory T cells in long-lasting Graves disease. Libraries of TCR beta came from iRepertoire HTBI primers plus Arm-PCR of CDR3 regions. TCRdb analysed the multiplex PCR reads with MiXCR anew, one entry per CDR3 protein. The sample contains some 370,000 distinct CDR3 sequences, about 12% of which appear only once. Time point meaning: newly diagnosed GD, antithyroid drugs for less than 3 months. The authors made the TCR library using RNA they extracted from PBMCs. The data were also submitted as part of a second study, on T cells in Graves' hyperthyroidism and ophthalmopathy.

The starting material was peripheral blood mononuclear cells (PBMCs), obtained at new diagnosis, from a patient treated with antithyroid drugs. The origin of the receptors is a woman younger than 35 with Graves disease.

Concerning this clonotype: A far larger clone is one nucleotide away, so this likely arose from a read error. The V call is TRBV2, the J call TRBJ2-5; a possible D gene is TRBD1 (8 bases). The J call is uncertain, as TRBJ2-7 better fits the DNA end. CDR1 SNHLY and CDR2 FYNNEI come from the germline V gene. The CDR3 loop spans 14 amino acids. CDR3 amino acids: CASKNRGGSYEQYF. In DNA, the CDR3 is TGTGCCAGCAAAAACAGGGGGGGCTCCTACGAGCAGTACTTC.

CDR3 bases: TGTGCCAGGCGACAGGGGTCTGACAATCAGCCCCAGCATTTT. This sequence encodes CARRQGSDNQPQHF. The V and J genes are TRBV27 and TRBJ1-5; TRBD1 matches at 8 bases. This CDR3 contains 14 residues. The germline CDR1 and CDR2 sequences are MNHEY and SMNVEV (reference sequence). With 9 bases clipped from V and 3 bases from J, the junction kept 7 bases outside the gene matches.

With respect to this clonotype: A read error is possible here, since a much larger clone lies one base away. This chain uses TRBV7-9 with TRBJ2-7; maybe TRBD2 (7 bases). This CDR3 comprises 16 residues. V shed 2 bases and J shed 0 bases, with 14 bases lying between them. The germline CDR1 and CDR2 sequences are SEHNR and FQNEAQ (reference sequence). The CDR3 bases are TGTGCCAGCAGCTTATTGAGGGGGGGTGGCTCCTACGAGCAGTACGTC. Its protein product is CASSLLRGGGSYEQYV.

This clonotype was recorded many times. The chain couples TRBV20-1 to TRBJ1-5; unclear D gene. The germline CDR1 and CDR2 sequences are DFQATT and SNEGSKA (reference sequence). V lost 3 bases and J 1 base, leaving 7 bases between the germline ends. The CDR3 contains 13 residues. The CDR3 protein is CSARGWSNQPQHF. The DNA for the CDR3 is TGCAGTGCTAGGGGTTGGAGCAATCAGCCCCAGCATTTT.

The sample holds many counts of this clonotype. The chain carries TRBV24-1 and TRBJ1-3; D is undetermined. Deletions cut 3 bases from V and 3 bases from J, with 17 bases between. The CDR3 spans 17 residues. Germline CDR1 KGHDR, CDR2 SFDVKD. CDR3 DNA: TGTGCCACCAGTGATCCACACAACCGCTTTCGTGGAAACACCATATATTTT. This gives the protein CATSDPHNRFRGNTIYF.

This clonotype was recorded a few times. This chain links TRBV27 with TRBJ1-1; 7 bases agree with TRBD1. The V gene's germline CDR1 is MNHEY and CDR2 SMNVEV (reference sequence). The CDR3 loop spans 12 amino acids. The J segment lost 9 bases and the V segment lost 4 bases, leaving 5 bases of the junction unmatched. The CDR3 DNA reads as TGTGCCAGCAGTTACAGGACAGGACAAGCTTTCTTT. This encodes CASSYRTGQAFF.

At least ten counts were recorded for this clonotype. V and J are TRBV30 and TRBJ1-1, with D uncertain. CDR1 and CDR2 (germline): GTSNPN, SVGIG (reference sequence). The V end was cut by 2 bases, the J end by 1 base, with 8 bases between. This CDR3 region has 13 residues. The CDR3 DNA reads as TGTGCCTGGAGTTGGCAGACGAACACTGAAGCTTTCTTT. Protein sequence: CAWSWQTNTEAFF.

This rearrangement joins TRBV6-1 to TRBJ1-6; D is unresolved. Germline V gene lookup returns CDR1 MNHNS and CDR2 SASEGT. Trimming cost V 6 bases and J 7 bases, with 10 bases left between them. The CDR3 is 13 residues long. CDR3 region: CASSSRPNSPLHF. DNA for the CDR3: TGTGCCAGCAGCTCCCGTCCGAATTCACCCCTCCACTTT.

This clonotype was observed many times. The V and J genes are TRBV7-2 and TRBJ1-5, with a tentative D call TRBD1 (6 bases). Trimming removed 1 base at V and 3 bases at J, with 10 bases between. The CDR3 spans 15 residues. Germline CDR1 is SGHTA and CDR2 is FQGNSA. This CDR3 reads CASSLGDTYNQPQHF. CDR3 bases: TGTGCCAGCAGCTTAGGGGACACTTACAATCAGCCCCAGCATTTT.

There are many counts of this clonotype. The genes are TRBV7-9 and TRBJ1-2; D might be TRBD1 (5 bases). This CDR3 has 17 residues. V gave up 4 bases and J gave up 4 bases, with 22 bases separating them. Germline V gene data show CDR1 as SEHNR and CDR2 as FQNEAQ (reference sequence). CDR3 in amino acids: CASSSGTLKSLGYGYTF. The CDR3 DNA sequence: TGTGCCAGCAGCTCAGGGACGCTTAAATCATTGGGCTATGGCTACACCTTC.

This clonotype occurred many times. The chain carries TRBV6-5 and TRBJ2-2; the D gene is possibly TRBD1 (6 bases). The germline V gene has CDR1 MNHEY and CDR2 SVGAGI. V lost 4 bases, J lost 2 bases, and 11 bases lay in between. The CDR3 runs 15 residues. The CDR3 loop is CASSSRTENTGELFF. The CDR3 DNA reads TGTGCCAGCAGTTCTAGGACAGAAAACACCGGGGAGCTGTTTTTT.

In nucleotides, the CDR3 is TGTGCCAGCAGCTTGATTCTGGGGACAGTGAACACTGAAGCTTTCTTT. Translating gives CASSLILGTVNTEAFF. V usage is TRBV5-6 and J usage is TRBJ1-1, with TRBD1 identical over 7 bases. The germline gives CDR1 SGHDT, CDR2 YYEEEE. V trimming: 1 base; J trimming: 0 bases; junction bases outside the gene matches: 6. The CDR3 covers 16 residues.

This clonotype was detected ten times or more. The chain links TRBV6-5 to TRBJ1-3; D gene unclear. The CDR3 consists of 16 residues. V was cut by 0 bases and J by 0 bases, with 9 bases left in between. CDR1 and CDR2 (germline): MNHEY, SVGAGI. CDR3 sequence: CASSYSPQASGNTIYF. Written as DNA, the CDR3 is TGTGCCAGCAGTTACTCCCCTCAGGCCTCTGGAAACACCATATATTTT.

V is TRBV6-2 or TRBV6-3 and J is TRBJ2-6; possible D gene TRBD2, 6 bases. V dropped 2 bases and J dropped 0 bases, with 14 bases sitting between them. Germline V gives CDR1 MNHEY, CDR2 SVGEGT. This CDR3 has 18 residues. CDR3 in amino acids: CASSYRRDSYSGANVLTF. Written as DNA, the CDR3 is TGTGCCAGCAGTTACCGAAGGGACTCCTACTCTGGGGCCAACGTCCTGACTTTC.

The sample holds many counts of this clonotype. V usage is TRBV6-1 and J usage is TRBJ1-1; 10 positions agree with TRBD1. Germline loops: CDR1 MNHNS, CDR2 SASEGT. The CDR3 covers 15 residues. The V and J ends lost 6 bases and 1 base, in that order; junction bases with no gene match: 5. CDR3 nucleotide sequence: TGTGCCAGCAGAGACAGACAGGGGGCGAACACTGAAGCTTTCTTT. Protein: CASRDRQGANTEAFF.

CDR3 sequence: CASSPPGAGAEAFF. In nucleotides, the CDR3 is TGTGCCAGCTCACCTCCGGGGGCGGGCGCTGAAGCTTTCTTT. The chain has TRBV18 and TRBJ1-1; TRBD1 might be the D (6 bases). Trimming took 3 bases from V and 6 from J, leaving 14 bases between them. This CDR3 is 14 amino acids long. Germline CDR1 KGHSH, CDR2 LQKENI.

This clonotype was recorded at least ten times. The rearrangement uses TRBV28 and TRBJ1-1; D is uncertain. V dropped 5 bases and J dropped 3 bases, with 7 bases sitting between them. Germline V gene data show CDR1 as MDHEN and CDR2 as SYDVKM. This CDR3 has 12 amino acids. In DNA, the CDR3 is TGTGCCAGCAGTGGGAGGCACACTGAAGCTTTCTTT. Translating it yields CASSGRHTEAFF.

The genes are TRBV7-2 and TRBJ2-1; TRBD2 matches at 12 bases. The J segment lost 5 bases and the V segment lost 4 bases, leaving 6 bases of the junction unmatched. From germline, CDR1 is SGHTA and CDR2 FQGNSA. The CDR3 has 16 amino acids. This CDR3 is CASSYLAGGPDNEQFF. Here the CDR3 DNA reads TGTGCCAGCAGCTACCTAGCGGGGGGGCCGGACAATGAGCAGTTCTTC.

This clonotype appeared many times. The CDR3 loop reads CATSGSRGGGTDTQYF. CDR3 nucleotides: TGTGCCACCAGTGGTTCTCGGGGAGGTGGCACAGATACGCAGTATTTT. V is TRBV24-1 and J is TRBJ2-3, with a tentative D call TRBD2 (6 bases). Between the trimmed V and J ends, which lost 5 bases and 1 base, there was a span of 15 bases. The germline V gene has CDR1 KGHDR and CDR2 SFDVKD. This CDR3 comprises 16 residues.

This clonotype was seen many times. The chain employs TRBV29-1 and TRBJ2-1; D is possibly TRBD1 or TRBD2 (5 bases each). V was clipped by 5 bases and J by 2 bases, with 7 bases between them. The germline CDR1 and CDR2 sequences are SQVTM and ANQGSEA. This CDR3 is built from 12 residues. CDR3 sequence: CSVTGPYNEQFF. The CDR3 DNA sequence: TGCAGCGTTACGGGGCCCTACAATGAGCAGTTCTTC.

This clonotype was counted ten times or more. The V and J genes are TRBV6-1 and TRBJ2-7; the match to TRBD1 covers 9 bases. The CDR3 extends over 14 amino acids. V lost 9 bases to trimming and J lost 0 bases; unmatched junction nucleotides: 6. Germline lookup yields CDR1 MNHNS and CDR2 SASEGT. CDR3 residues: CASRGTGPSYEQYF. The CDR3 bases are TGTGCCAGTCGGGGGACAGGGCCCTCCTACGAGCAGTACTTC.

This clonotype has ten or more counts. This sequence joins TRBV2 and TRBJ1-2; no clear D. Germline CDR1 reads SNHLY; CDR2 reads FYNNEI. The CDR3 sequence is 10 residues long. V was clipped by 5 bases and J by 8 bases, with 6 bases between them. The CDR3 coding sequence is TGTGCCAGCAGTCGAGAGGGCTACACCTTC. Residues: CASSREGYTF.